Following are 32 T cell receptor beta chains from one sample sequenced in a study of T-cell reconstitution after alpha-beta-depleted transplantation in children. As it was prepared, the TCRbeta library received unique molecular identifiers. Each CDR3 protein is one row after TCRdb ran MiXCR on the PCR reads. The sample consists of hundreds of thousands of distinct CDR3 sequences, over 10% of them appearing once. This specimen consisted of PBMCs, obtained before TCRalphabeta/CD19-depleted stem cell transplant. The receptors derive from a girl aged 2 to 9 with congenital amegakaryocytic thrombocytopenia, due to receive a stem cell transplant.

This clonotype was counted ten times or more. V and J are TRBV7-8 and TRBJ2-3; D remains unclear. Trimming cost V 5 bases and J 4 bases, with 7 bases left between them. This CDR3 comprises 12 residues. In germline, CDR1 is SGHVS, CDR2 FQNEAQ. The CDR3 is CASSPRPDTQYF. CDR3 bases: TGTGCCAGCAGCCCCCGACCAGATACGCAGTATTTT.

This clonotype was found a few times. V is TRBV5-1 and J is TRBJ1-3, with D hard to call. Trimming removed 1 base from V and 0 bases from J, with 14 bases in between. There are 17 residues in the CDR3. Germline V gene lookup returns CDR1 SGHRS and CDR2 YFSETQ. The CDR3 coding sequence is TGCGCCAGCAGCTTGTCCCCCCCGGCTCCCTCTGGAAACACCATATATTTT. It translates to CASSLSPPAPSGNTIYF.

The chain uses TRBV18 and TRBJ2-7; D is ambiguous. Germline V CDR1 and CDR2: KGHSH, LQKENI. This CDR3 comprises 13 residues. The ends were cut back, 4 bases at V and 1 base at J, with 8 bases in the middle. The CDR3 DNA is TGTGCCAGCTCACGACTGGATTCCTACGAGCAGTACTTC. The encoded protein is CASSRLDSYEQYF.

This clonotype was detected many times. The V call is TRBV5-1, the J call TRBJ2-5; weak D call: TRBD2 (6 bases). The CDR3 has 17 residues. V shed 4 bases and J shed 5 bases, with 24 bases lying between them. CDR1 is SGHRS and CDR2 is YFSETQ in the germline V gene. The CDR3 region is CASSPGMGLRGEETQYF. As DNA, the CDR3 is TGCGCCAGCAGCCCCGGGATGGGACTTAGAGGAGAGGAGACCCAGTACTTC.

This clonotype has just a few counts. The chain links TRBV7-9 to TRBJ2-7; D gene ambiguous. Germline CDR1 and CDR2: SEHNR and FQNEAQ (reference sequence). V was shortened by 5 bases and J by 0 bases, with 14 bases between the two germline ends. The CDR3 runs to 15 residues. CDR3 in amino acids: CASSLGPRSSYEQYF. As DNA, the CDR3 is TGTGCCAGCAGCCTAGGACCGAGAAGCTCCTACGAGCAGTACTTC.

The rearrangement joins TRBV20-1 to TRBJ1-2; D remains unclear. This CDR3 is 14 amino acids long. V lost 6 bases to trimming and J lost 6 bases, with 20 bases between them. Germline V gives CDR1 DFQATT, CDR2 SNEGSKA (reference sequence). The CDR3 loop is CSALTRRPFDGYTF. The CDR3, as DNA: TGCAGTGCCCTCACCAGGCGGCCTTTTGATGGCTACACCTTC.

V usage is TRBV2 and J usage is TRBJ2-7, with 11 bases that match TRBD2. After removal of 6 bases from V and 4 bases from J, the junction contained 5 bases not matched to a gene. Germline assignment: CDR1 SNHLY and CDR2 FYNNEI. This CDR3 has 14 amino acids. The CDR3 bases are TGTGCCAGCAGAGTCACTAGCGGGAGTTACGAGCAGTACTTC. Protein: CASRVTSGSYEQYF. Using reference TRBV2 and TRBJ2-7 for the parts outside the CDR3, the full variable domain is EPEVTQTPSHQVTQMGQEVILRCVPISNHLYFYWYRQILGQKVEFLVSFYNNEISEKSEIFDDQFSVERPDGSNFTLKIRSTKLEDSAMYFCASRVTSGSYEQYFGPGTRLTVT.

In its sample, this clonotype was seen many times. V gene TRBV6-2 or TRBV6-3 combines with J gene TRBJ2-7; TRBD1 matches at 10 bases. V dropped 5 bases and J dropped 4; count of bases not matched to a gene: 17. CDR3 size: 18 residues. Germline lookup yields CDR1 MNHEY and CDR2 SVGEGT. As DNA, the CDR3 is TGTGCCAGCAGTCCCAGCCCGGGACAGGGGCCTATACATTACGAGCAGTACTTC. Translating it yields CASSPSPGQGPIHYEQYF.

CDR3 region: CASSLGLGEATETQYF. In nucleotides, the CDR3 is TGTGCCAGCAGTTTAGGGCTAGGGGAGGCAACAGAGACCCAGTACTTC. This sequence joins TRBV12-3 or TRBV12-4 and TRBJ2-5; weak D call: TRBD2 (6 bases). Trimming left V 1 base short and J 4 bases short, with 16 bases between. The CDR3 extends over 16 amino acids.

Regarding this clonotype: The junction shows a germline mismatch at one end, possibly a read error. The chain combines TRBV20-1 with TRBJ2-7; possibly TRBD1 for D (6 bases). The CDR3 loop spans 14 amino acids. Germline-derived CDR1 and CDR2 are DFQATT and SNEGSKA (reference sequence). The CDR3 loop is CSARRTETSYEQHF. CDR3 nucleotides: TGCAGTGCGAGGCGGACAGAGACTTCCTACGAGCAGCACTTC.

The rearrangement joins TRBV5-1 to TRBJ2-7; TRBD1 matches at 12 bases. Germline CDR1 and CDR2: SGHRS and YFSETQ. The trim removed 2 bases at V and 5 bases at J, leaving 8 bases unmatched. The CDR3 consists of 16 residues. For the CDR3, the DNA is TGCGCCAGCAGCTTTATTCCGGGACAGGGGGCGAACGAGCAGTACTTC. This gives the protein CASSFIPGQGANEQYF. Full variable domain (remainder filled in from reference TRBV5-1 and TRBJ2-7): KAGVTQTPRYLIKTRGQQVTLSCSPISGHRSVSWYQQTPGQGLQFLFEYFSETQRNKGNFPGRFSGRQFSNSRSEMNVSTLELGDSALYLCASSFIPGQGANEQYFGPGTRLTVT.

This clonotype was recorded at least ten times. The chain combines TRBV20-1 with TRBJ2-1; 8 bases line up with TRBD2. V shed 6 bases, J shed 2 bases, and the junction held 9 bases outside the gene matches. Germline V gene lookup returns CDR1 DFQATT and CDR2 SNEGSKA (reference sequence). The length of the CDR3 is 15 residues. In nucleotides, the CDR3 is TGCAGTGCAATCGGCCCGGGACTAGCCTACAATGAGCAGTTCTTC. Translation gives CSAIGPGLAYNEQFF.

This clonotype was detected many times. V usage is TRBV28 and J usage is TRBJ1-5; the D gene is possibly TRBD1 (5 bases). V was trimmed by 4 bases and J by 7 bases, leaving 14 bases between them. CDR1 is MDHEN, CDR2 SYDVKM, per germline. The CDR3 extends over 14 amino acids. The CDR3 spells CASSSTQGNQPQHF. The CDR3, as DNA: TGTGCCAGCAGTTCAACCCAGGGTAACCAGCCCCAGCATTTT.

The chain couples TRBV29-1 to TRBJ2-5, with D perhaps being TRBD1 or TRBD2 (5 bases each). The CDR3 is 12 amino acids. Germline values: CDR1 SQVTM, CDR2 ANQGSEA. V was clipped by 7 bases and J by 5 bases, with 14 bases between them. CDR3 sequence reads: CSAGAALETQYF. The CDR3 coding sequence is TGCAGCGCCGGGGCAGCTTTGGAGACCCAGTACTTC.

This clonotype was counted a few times. The chain carries TRBV7-9 and TRBJ2-1; 10 positions match TRBD2. The V and J ends lost 4 bases and 7 bases, in that order; junction bases with no gene match: 4. CDR1 SEHNR and CDR2 FQNEAQ come from the germline V gene (reference sequence). This CDR3 has 14 residues. The CDR3 DNA reads TGTGCCAGCAGCTCTAGCGGGAGTTCGAATGAGCAGTTCTTC. Protein product: CASSSSGSSNEQFF.

The CDR3 coding sequence is TGTGCCAGCAGCTTGATCACTAGCGGACCCTACAATGAGCAGTTCTTC. Encoded protein: CASSLITSGPYNEQFF. The gene calls are TRBV11-2 and TRBJ2-1; TRBD2 matches 8 bases. V shed 3 bases and J 2 bases; nucleotides not matched to a gene: 6. The germline gives CDR1 SGHAT, CDR2 FQNNGV. This CDR3 is 16 amino acids long.

This clonotype occurred a few times. This rearrangement joins TRBV6-1 to TRBJ2-5; 10 bases line up with TRBD1. The CDR3 spans 16 residues. Losses at the gene ends were 8 bases for V and 3 bases for J; bases not matched to a gene: 12. CDR1 is MNHNS and CDR2 is SASEGT in the germline V gene. CDR3 coding DNA: TGTGCCAGCTCATCGACGGCCGGGACAGGGGAAGAGACCCAGTACTTC. It specifies CASSSTAGTGEETQYF.

This clonotype was counted ten times or more. CDR3 loop: CSITGTSGYEQYF. The CDR3 DNA follows: TGCAGCATCACCGGGACTAGCGGATACGAGCAGTACTTC. The rearrangement joins TRBV29-1 to TRBJ2-7; 11 bases align to TRBD2. The trim removed 8 bases at V and 4 bases at J, leaving 7 bases unmatched. Germline loops: CDR1 SQVTM, CDR2 ANQGSEA. CDR3 size: 13 residues.

On this clonotype: This may arise from a read error, as a much more abundant clone is one base away. The rearrangement links TRBV20-1 to TRBJ2-7; D might be TRBD2 (5 bases). The CDR3 sequence is 14 residues long. Germline V gene sequence: CDR1 DFQATT, CDR2 SNEGSKA (reference sequence). CDR3 bases: TGCTGTGCTAGAGCGTTAGCGTACTCCTACGAGCAGTACTTC. Its protein product is CCARALAYSYEQYF.

The V and J genes are TRBV29-1 and TRBJ2-7, with no clear D. The length of the CDR3 is 14 residues. The germline V and J ends were trimmed by 5 bases and 6 bases, with 20 bases remaining between them. Germline V gene sequence: CDR1 SQVTM, CDR2 ANQGSEA. This chain's CDR3 is CSVLKGMISGEQYF. The CDR3 DNA reads TGCAGCGTTTTAAAGGGCATGATCTCCGGCGAGCAGTACTTC.

The table lists this clonotype with many counts. The chain is built from TRBV10-3 and TRBJ1-1; possible D gene TRBD1, 5 bases. V gave up 4 bases and J gave up 5 bases, with 11 bases separating them. CDR1 is ENHRY and CDR2 is SYGVKD in the germline V gene. CDR3 size: 13 residues. The CDR3 protein is CAISAGSRTEAFF. CDR3 nucleotides: TGTGCCATCAGTGCAGGGAGTAGGACTGAAGCTTTCTTT.

This clonotype occurred many times. The chain couples TRBV12-3 or TRBV12-4 to TRBJ2-2, with D perhaps TRBD1 or TRBD2 (5 bases each). The CDR3 spans 13 residues. Between the trimmed V and J ends, which lost 0 bases and 7 bases, there was a span of 6 bases. The CDR3 is CASSLAGGGELFF. The CDR3, as DNA: TGTGCCAGCAGTTTAGCTGGGGGCGGGGAGCTGTTTTTT.

This clonotype was detected ten times or more. CDR3 DNA sequence: TGCAGTGCTAGAGATACCTCAACCTCGGCCGGGGAGCTGTTTTTT. It translates to CSARDTSTSAGELFF. The rearrangement uses TRBV20-1 and TRBJ2-2; D remains unclear. V lost 0 bases and J lost 6, with 14 bases in between. Germline-derived CDR1 and CDR2 are DFQATT and SNEGSKA (reference sequence). The CDR3 runs 15 residues.

This clonotype was seen a few times. V and J are TRBV20-1 and TRBJ2-1, with D perhaps being TRBD1 or TRBD2 (5 bases each). This CDR3 is built from 15 residues. Looked up from germline, CDR1 is DFQATT and CDR2 is SNEGSKA (reference sequence). Trimming cost V 7 bases and J 1 base, with 17 bases left between them. The CDR3 nucleotides read TGCAGTGGAAGCCGGGGACCAATATCCTACAATGAGCAGTTCTTC. It yields the protein CSGSRGPISYNEQFF.

The DNA of the CDR3 is TGCGCCAGCAGCCAAGCGGACCGCTCCTACGAGCAGTACTTC. Amino acids: CASSQADRSYEQYF. This chain links TRBV4-1 with TRBJ2-7; D not certain. CDR1 is MGHRA and CDR2 is YSYEKL in the germline V gene. V dropped 1 base and J dropped 0 bases, with 7 bases sitting between them. The CDR3 runs to 14 residues.

This chain connects TRBV5-1 to TRBJ2-5; D perhaps matches TRBD2 (6 bases). CDR1 and CDR2 (germline): SGHRS, YFSETQ. The CDR3 covers 15 residues. The V and J ends lost 2 bases and 3 bases respectively, with 14 bases between them. CDR3 sequence (DNA): TGCGCCAGCAGCTTATGGCGCGGGGAAGAAGAGACCCAGTACTTC. It is translated as CASSLWRGEEETQYF.

This chain connects TRBV10-3 to TRBJ2-7; D unresolved. The CDR3 is 13 amino acids. Germline V lookup: CDR1 ENHRY, CDR2 SYGVKD. V lost 0 bases, J lost 3 bases, and 6 bases lay in between. CDR3 amino acids: CAISESLDYEQYF. The CDR3 coding sequence is TGTGCCATCAGTGAGTCTCTAGACTACGAGCAGTACTTC.

J is TRBJ1-1 and V is TRBV5-1; D is unclear. The germline CDR1 and CDR2 sequences are SGHRS and YFSETQ. V lost 4 bases, J lost 2 bases, and 12 bases lay in between. CDR3 length: 14 residues. CDR3 nucleotide sequence: TGCGCCAGCAGCGAAACCGGGAGAAACACTGAAGCTTTCTTT. Amino acids: CASSETGRNTEAFF.

On this clonotype: A single base separates this from a much larger clone, so it may be a read error. V gene TRBV29-1 combines with J gene TRBJ2-1; 9 positions match TRBD2. The CDR3 is 14 amino acids. Germline CDR1 is SQVTM and CDR2 is ANQGSEA. CDR3 sequence: CSVSPSGIGFEPFF. In DNA, the CDR3 is TGCAGCGTTTCTCCTAGCGGGATTGGATTTGAGCCGTTCTTC.

This clonotype was seen more than once but under ten times. CDR3 protein: CASSLAQGKDTEAFF. The DNA of the CDR3 is TGTGCCAGCAGCTTAGCCCAGGGGAAGGACACTGAAGCTTTCTTT. The rearrangement joins TRBV7-9 to TRBJ1-1; the D gene is possibly TRBD1 (6 bases). V lost 0 bases and J lost 3, with 11 bases in between. This CDR3 is 15 amino acids long. Germline V gives CDR1 SEHNR, CDR2 FQNEAQ (reference sequence).

The rearrangement links TRBV5-1 to TRBJ2-3; a weak D match, TRBD1 (6 bases). The CDR3 is made up of 14 amino acids. Per the germline V gene, CDR1 is SGHRS and CDR2 is YFSETQ. V dropped 3 bases and J dropped 2 bases, with 10 bases sitting between them. The CDR3 DNA reads as TGCGCCAGCAGCTCGGACAGATACACAGATACGCAGTATTTT. It yields the protein CASSSDRYTDTQYF.

This clonotype showed up just a few times. This chain links TRBV7-9 with TRBJ2-3; D gene uncertain. Germline V gene lookup returns CDR1 SEHNR and CDR2 FQNEAQ (reference sequence). This CDR3 spans 16 amino acids. Deletions cut 0 bases from V and 6 bases from J, with 16 bases between. As DNA, the CDR3 is TGTGCCAGCAGCTTAGCCGGGTTCGCCTTGAGCGATACGCAGTATTTT. Protein product: CASSLAGFALSDTQYF.